Following are 18 T cell receptor beta chains from one sample sequenced in a study of shared clonotypes between healthy human individuals. Using immunoSEQ multiplex PCR, the repertoire was profiled, and TCRdb retains in-frame clones only, with some absent. The repertoire includes 2 million to 2.5 million clones, approximately 94% of them detected once, and more than 0.35% sits in the top ten. The sample was naive CD4+ T cells from PBMCs. Subset described: CD45RA+ positively selected. Receptor source: a man younger than 35 in good health. Some clones in this sample may be carry-over from other donors' samples.

The table lists this clone with a few counts. The same CDR3 arises from other DNA sequences in this sample as well. V is TRBV29-1 and J is TRBJ1-1; 7 bases are shared with TRBD1. Losses at the gene ends were 7 bases for V and 2 bases for J; bases not matched to a gene: 7. CDR3 length equals 13 residues. In germline, CDR1 is SQVTM, CDR2 ANQGSEA. CDR3 region: CSAGQVGNTEAFF. In DNA, the CDR3 is TGCAGCGCAGGACAGGTAGGAAACACTGAAGCTTTCTTT.

The V call is TRBV14, the J call TRBJ2-2; tentatively, D is TRBD2 (5 bases). The V end lost 3 bases, the J end lost 0 bases, and 17 bases lay between the germline ends. The length of the CDR3 is 18 residues. Germline V gene lookup returns CDR1 SGHDN and CDR2 FVKESK. The CDR3 here is CASSHLSGLPANTGELFF. The CDR3 DNA sequence: TGTGCCAGCAGCCATCTAAGCGGTCTTCCCGCGAACACCGGGGAGCTGTTTTTT.

This clone came up once. J is TRBJ2-7 and V is TRBV6-6; 8 bases map to TRBD2. This CDR3 has 15 residues. CDR1 MNHNY and CDR2 SVGAGI come from the germline V gene (reference sequence). V lost 7 bases and J lost 1; bases outside the gene matches: 9. CDR3 in amino acids: CASKIEREFSYEQYF. In DNA form, the CDR3 reads TGTGCCAGCAAGATAGAGCGGGAGTTTTCCTACGAGCAGTACTTC.

This chain uses TRBV7-9 with TRBJ2-5; tentatively, D is TRBD1 (6 bases). CDR1 SEHNR and CDR2 FQNEAQ come from the germline V gene (reference sequence). The CDR3 has 13 residues. V was trimmed by 8 bases and J by 5 bases, leaving 15 bases between them. This CDR3 is CASGYRVGETQYF. CDR3 coding DNA: TGTGCCAGCGGGTACAGGGTGGGGGAGACCCAGTACTTC.

DNA for the CDR3: TGTGCCAGCAGCGCCATAACTAGAAGTGGGGAGCAGTACTTC. It specifies CASSAITRSGEQYF. The gene calls are TRBV7-6 and TRBJ2-7; perhaps TRBD2 as D (5 bases). The CDR3 is 14 residues long. Trimming pared 5 bases from V and 7 bases from J, leaving 18 bases between. Germline CDR1 reads SGHVS; CDR2 reads FNYEAQ.

Note on this clone: The sample carries other DNA sequences with the same CDR3. The rearrangement joins TRBV5-1 to TRBJ2-5; D is undetermined. Germline CDR1 is SGHRS and CDR2 is YFSETQ. Between the trimmed V and J ends, which lost 0 bases and 2 bases, there was a span of 5 bases. The CDR3 spans 13 residues. Here the CDR3 reads CASSLVPQETQYF. The CDR3 DNA reads TGCGCCAGCAGCTTGGTGCCACAAGAGACCCAGTACTTC.

About this clone itself: Other DNA sequences in the same sample also yield this CDR3. This chain uses TRBV7-3 with TRBJ1-1, with a possible D match to TRBD1 (5 bases). V gave up 3 bases and J gave up 3 bases, with 8 bases separating them. The CDR3 length is 13 residues. CDR1 is SGHTA, CDR2 FQGTGA, per germline. The CDR3 DNA sequence: TGTGCCAGCAGCTTTGGCAGGGACACTGAAGCTTTCTTT. This sequence encodes CASSFGRDTEAFF. Variable domain in full (rest from reference TRBV7-3 and TRBJ1-1): GAGVSQTPSNKVTEKGKYVELRCDPISGHTALYWYRQSLGQGPEFLIYFQGTGAADDSGLPNDRFFAVRPEGSVSTLKIQRTERGDSAVYLCASSFGRDTEAFFGQGTRLTVV.

In regard to this clone: In the same sample, other DNA sequences code for this CDR3. This chain joins TRBV5-1 and TRBJ2-5; D is uncertain. The CDR3 is 13 amino acids. Germline V gives CDR1 SGHRS, CDR2 YFSETQ. V was shortened by 0 bases and J by 4 bases, with 7 bases between the two germline ends. CDR3 sequence: CASSLGLGETQYF. CDR3 DNA: TGCGCCAGCAGCTTGGGGCTAGGAGAGACCCAGTACTTC.

The chain recombines TRBV27 with TRBJ2-3; either TRBD1 or TRBD2 may supply D (6 bases each). The CDR3 extends over 15 amino acids. The ends were cut back, 6 bases at V and 6 bases at J, with 19 bases in the middle. The germline V gene has CDR1 MNHEY and CDR2 SMNVEV (reference sequence). CDR3 coding DNA: TGTGCCAGCAGCCAGACCGGGGGACACACTGATACGCAGTATTTT. Its translation: CASSQTGGHTDTQYF.

The chain employs TRBV12-5 and TRBJ2-7; D is undetermined. Germline CDR1 LGHNT, CDR2 FRNRAP. V gave up 0 bases and J gave up 1 base, with 16 bases separating them. The CDR3 sequence is 17 residues long. For the CDR3, the DNA is TGTGCTAGTGGTTTGGTACCGACGGACCGAGCTTCCTACGAGCAGTACTTC. Its translation: CASGLVPTDRASYEQYF.

The chain is built from TRBV2 and TRBJ2-2, with D possibly matching TRBD2 (5 bases). Trimming took 3 bases from V and 7 from J, leaving 21 bases between them. The CDR3 totals 17 residues. Looked up from germline, CDR1 is SNHLY and CDR2 is FYNNEI. The CDR3 bases are TGTGCCAGCAGTGATGCGCTATTGAGGGCAGGCAGCGGGGAGCTGTTTTTT. Its protein is CASSDALLRAGSGELFF.

The chain employs TRBV5-1 and TRBJ2-7; maybe TRBD2 (5 bases). The germline V gene has CDR1 SGHRS and CDR2 YFSETQ. V dropped 0 bases and J dropped 7 bases, with 17 bases sitting between them. The CDR3 loop spans 15 amino acids. DNA of the CDR3: TGCGCCAGCAGCTTGGAGGGCCTCAGTAGAGGGGAGCAGTACTTC. Its translation is CASSLEGLSRGEQYF.

Concerning this clone: Other DNA sequences in this specimen translate into the identical CDR3. The V call is TRBV19, the J call TRBJ2-5, with 12 bases matching TRBD2. Trimming removed 6 bases from V and 4 bases from J; junction bases left unmatched: 3. CDR1 is LNHDA and CDR2 is SQIVND in the germline V gene (reference sequence). The CDR3 loop spans 14 amino acids. CDR3 coding DNA: TGTGCCAGTAGGACTAGCGGGAGTAGAGAGACCCAGTACTTC. It translates to CASRTSGSRETQYF.

The chain is built from TRBV5-4 and TRBJ2-3; tentatively, D is TRBD1 (6 bases). V lost 2 bases, J lost 5 bases, and 12 bases lay in between. The CDR3 totals 14 residues. Germline CDR1 SGHNT, CDR2 YYREEE (reference sequence). CDR3 loop: CASSFTGRKDTQYF. In nucleotides, the CDR3 is TGTGCCAGCAGCTTCACAGGGAGAAAAGATACGCAGTATTTT.

This clone appeared a single time. The gene calls are TRBV9 and TRBJ2-5; 8 nucleotides align to TRBD2. CDR3 length: 17 residues. Germline V gene lookup returns CDR1 SGDLS and CDR2 YYNGEE. J was trimmed by 1 base and V by 0 bases; bases with no gene match: 8. CDR3 DNA: TGTGCCAGCAGCGTAGGTGCTGCGGGAGGCCTCCAAGAGACCCAGTACTTC. Encoded protein: CASSVGAAGGLQETQYF.

This chain uses TRBV7-3 with TRBJ2-7, with 9 bases matching TRBD2. V lost 2 bases, J lost 2 bases, and 7 bases stayed unmatched. The CDR3 runs 16 residues. Germline CDR1 and CDR2: SGHTA and FQGTGA. The CDR3 loop reads CASSLGPASGTYEQYF. The CDR3 nucleotides read TGTGCCAGCAGCTTAGGGCCGGCTAGCGGGACCTACGAGCAGTACTTC.

V is TRBV2 and J is TRBJ1-3; D is uncertain. The germline CDR1 and CDR2 sequences are SNHLY and FYNNEI. V was pared by 4 bases and J by 0 bases, with 13 bases between. The CDR3 consists of 16 residues. The CDR3 DNA follows: TGTGCCAGCAGTGCTACATATACAAACTCTGGAAACACCATATATTTT. Protein sequence: CASSATYTNSGNTIYF.

Written as DNA, the CDR3 is TGTGCCATCAGTGGTGGCGGAGTTGGGAATGAGCAGTTCTTC. Translating it yields CAISGGGVGNEQFF. The J gene is TRBJ2-1, the V gene TRBV10-3; unclear D gene. This CDR3 is 14 amino acids long. Germline V lookup: CDR1 ENHRY, CDR2 SYGVKD. Trimming pared 4 bases from V and 7 bases from J, leaving 14 bases between.